This is a list of T cell receptor beta chains from one sample in a study of Ad26.COV2.S vaccination and SARS-CoV-2 variants. The protocol was immunoSEQ multiplex PCR, while the TCRdb copy is restricted to in-frame clones and leaves out a portion. The sample records about 480,000 clones, roughly 89% being singletons. The sample in question was peripheral blood, obtained in a trial of Ad26.COV2.S vaccine versus placebo. These receptors originate from a person between 18 and 60 years old who received the Ad26.COV2.S COVID-19 vaccine or a placebo. Both conserved end residues are part of each CDR3. The D gene is left open where the match is weak. Expanded clones get a size class; other rows say once, few or many, or leave the size out.

- | - | TRBJ1-3 | TRBV28 | TGTGCCAGCAGTTACCCCCCGAGCTCTGGAAACACCATATATTTT | CASSYPPSSGNTIYF
- | - | TRBJ2-7 | TRBV13 | TGTGCCAGCAGCCCAGGGTCCGAGCAGTACTTC | CASSPGSEQYF
- | - | TRBJ2-5 | TRBV29-1 | TGCAGCGTTACCGGGATCCTCCAAGAGACCCAGTACTTC | CSVTGILQETQYF
TRBD1 | - | TRBJ2-7 | TRBV7-6 | TGTGCCAGCAGCCCGGACAGGACAGGGACGGGCGAGCAGTACTTC | CASSPDRTGTGEQYF
TRBD1 | - | TRBJ1-6 | TRBV7-2 | TGTGCCAGCAGCCGCGGACAGGCTAGGTCCTATAATTCACCCCTCCACTTT | CASSRGQARSYNSPLHF
- | - | TRBJ2-3 | TRBV29-1 | TGCAGCATCCATTCAGTCACAGATACGCAGTATTTT | CSIHSVTDTQYF
TRBD2 | - | TRBJ2-1 | TRBV5-1 | TGCGCCAGCAGCACCGGGACTAGCGGGAGGTACGGAGCCTACAATGAGCAGTTCTTC | CASSTGTSGRYGAYNEQFF
TRBD1 | - | TRBJ1-6 | TRBV27 | TGTGCCAGCAGATCTGGGACAGGCCAATTTTCACCCCTCCACTTT | CASRSGTGQFSPLHF
- | - | TRBJ2-3 | TRBV20-1 | TGCAGTGCTCGACTAGTAGATACGCAGTATTTT | CSARLVDTQYF
- | once | TRBJ2-1 | TRBV12-3/TRBV12-4 | TGTGCCAGCAGTTTAGGGATACCAGGACAGTTCTTC | CASSLGIPGQFF
TRBD1 | - | TRBJ1-6 | TRBV9 | TGTGCCAGCAGCGAACAGGGGCAATCCTATAATTCACCCCTCCACTTT | CASSEQGQSYNSPLHF
- | - | TRBJ2-7 | TRBV4-2 | TGTGCCAGCAGCCAAGGGGACGGCTCCTACGAGCAGTACTTC | CASSQGDGSYEQYF
- | - | TRBJ2-4 | TRBV6-1 | TGTGCCAGCAGTGGTCAGAGGGCGATAGCCAAAAACATTCAGTACTTC | CASSGQRAIAKNIQYF
- | - | TRBJ2-3 | TRBV6-5 | TGTGCCAGCAGAGCCGATGGGAGCACAGATACGCAGTATTTT | CASRADGSTDTQYF
- | - | TRBJ1-1 | TRBV5-1 | TGCGCCAGCAGCTTGGTAGTTAACACTGAAGCTTTCTTT | CASSLVVNTEAFF
- | - | TRBJ1-2 | TRBV7-9 | TGTGCCAGCAGCTTTCAGGACTATGGCTACACCTTC | CASSFQDYGYTF
TRBD2 | once | TRBJ2-3 | TRBV7-2 | TGTGCCAGCAGCTTAGTCGGGACTAGCATAGATACGCAGTATTTT | CASSLVGTSIDTQYF
- | - | TRBJ2-3 | TRBV5-1 | TGCGCCAGCAGCTTGGTATCGGCGGCGACAGATACGCAGTATTTT | CASSLVSAATDTQYF
TRBD1 | - | TRBJ1-5 | TRBV28 | TGTGCCAGCAGCCCGACCGGGACAGGGACGAGGCAGCCCCAGCATTTT | CASSPTGTGTRQPQHF
- | - | TRBJ2-7 | TRBV27 | TGTGCCAGCAGCCAACCATTGTGGCAGGGAGGCCAGTACTTC | CASSQPLWQGGQYF
- | - | TRBJ2-1 | TRBV11-3 | TGTGCCAGCAGCTCTACGGGGACCGAGCAGTTCTTC | CASSSTGTEQFF
- | once | TRBJ1-5 | TRBV19 | TGTGCCAGTAGTTTCACCGGGAGGCTAGATCAGCCCCAGCATTTT | CASSFTGRLDQPQHF
TRBD1 | - | TRBJ2-2 | TRBV29-1 | TGCAGCGTTGCGGCAGGGGGGAACACCGGGGAGCTGTTTTTT | CSVAAGGNTGELFF
TRBD2 | few | TRBJ2-7 | TRBV11-2 | TGTGCCAGCAGCTTAGTTGTCGGCCCGGGACTAGCATCTTCCGAGCAGTACTTC | CASSLVVGPGLASSEQYF
- | - | TRBJ2-7 | TRBV3-1/TRBV3-2 | TGTGCCAGCAGAGTCGGACAAGGCTACTACGAGCAGTACTTC | CASRVGQGYYEQYF
TRBD2 | - | TRBJ2-3 | TRBV7-3 | TGTGCCAGCAGCATGACTAGCGGCACAGATACGCAGTATTTT | CASSMTSGTDTQYF
- | - | TRBJ1-4 | TRBV5-4 | TGTGCCAGCAGCTTGGGGCCAGGGGCGTTGGCTAATGAAAAACTGTTTTTT | CASSLGPGALANEKLFF
- | - | TRBJ2-3 | TRBV5-1 | TGCGCCAGCAGCTTGAACTGGCGGGGTCCCCTGTCCACAGATACGCAGTATTTT | CASSLNWRGPLSTDTQYF
TRBD1 | - | TRBJ2-7 | TRBV28 | TGTGCCAGCAGTGCCCCCGGGACAGGGCTTTCCGAGCAGTACTTC | CASSAPGTGLSEQYF
- | - | TRBJ2-7 | TRBV7-2 | TGTGCCAGCAGCATTATTAACTCGGGCTACGAGCAGTACTTC | CASSIINSGYEQYF
TRBD2 | - | TRBJ2-2 | TRBV20-1 | TGCAGTGCTAGTTCACTAGCGGGAGGCCGTGGGGAGCTGTTTTTT | CSASSLAGGRGELFF
- | - | TRBJ1-2 | TRBV27 | TGTGCCAGCGGATGGGTTTTCGGAACGGAAAAAGGCTACACCTTC | CASGWVFGTEKGYTF
- | - | TRBJ2-1 | TRBV5-5 | TGTGCCAGCAGCTTGGGGTTATACAATGAGCAGTTCTTC | CASSLGLYNEQFF
- | - | TRBJ2-2 | TRBV23-1 | TGCGCCAGCAGTCAGCCGGCCCGGATAACGGGGGAGAACACCGGGGAGCTGTTTTTT | CASSQPARITGENTGELFF
- | few | TRBJ1-1 | TRBV4-2 | TGTGCCAGCAGCCATGATACTACTGAAGCTTTCTTT | CASSHDTTEAFF
- | - | TRBJ1-1 | TRBV6-5 | TGTGCCAGCAGTCGTACAGGTCGCACTGAAGCTTTCTTT | CASSRTGRTEAFF
- | - | TRBJ1-5 | TRBV19 | TGTGCCAGTAGTTCGATAGGGAATCAGCCCCAGCATTTT | CASSSIGNQPQHF
- | - | TRBJ1-3 | TRBV7-2 | TGTGCCAGCAGCTTAGGTTGGGGTACGGGAAACACCATATATTTT | CASSLGWGTGNTIYF
TRBD2 | - | TRBJ2-3 | TRBV28 | TGTGCCAGCGGAAATAGCGGGAGCCTCACAGATACGCAGTATTTT | CASGNSGSLTDTQYF
- | - | TRBJ2-7 | TRBV30 | TGTGCCTGGAGGTCGGGATTCCCCCTCTCCTACGAGCAGTACTTC | CAWRSGFPLSYEQYF
- | - | TRBJ1-6 | TRBV13 | TGTGCCAGCAGCTTAGCTGGGGGAATCCCCAATTCACCCCTCCACTTT | CASSLAGGIPNSPLHF
- | - | TRBJ1-5 | TRBV27 | TGTGCCAGCAGTCCTTTAAATCAGCCCCAGCATTTT | CASSPLNQPQHF